The 24 T cell receptor beta chains below come from one sample, sequenced in a study of vaccination and CD4 T cells after COVID-19 (dated by TCRdb to the early 2020s). Antigens for these TCRs are unknown. The treatment or condition label for this specimen denotes: roughly 10-day PBMC culture with coronavirus spike peptide pools or control peptides (ViraFEST assay). The library was prepared using PCR. Sequencer: Illumina iSeq 100. At the Johns Hopkins FTIC core, DNA from the cultured CD4+ T cells underwent TCR sequencing with the Oncomine TCR Beta short-read assay. The public reads were reprocessed in TCRdb via fastp at Q25 and MiXCR, keeping in-frame beta chains. For every CDR3 protein sequence, its rows merge into one entry that carries the most common genes and DNA. The sample table lists under 25,000 distinct CDR3 sequences, approximately 39% of them with a count of one. The ten most abundant clones make up 12% to 15% of the sample.

The sequencing input was cultured CD4+ T cells from blood. Receptors originate from a human donor with COVID-19.

The rearrangement joins TRBV30 to TRBJ1-6; D is unclear. The CDR3 length is 13 residues. V shed 6 bases and J shed 0 bases, with 6 bases lying between them. Germline lookup yields CDR1 GTSNPN and CDR2 SVGIG (reference sequence). The CDR3 spells CACTGSYNSPLHF. DNA of the CDR3: TGTGCCTGTACCGGCTCCTATAATTCACCCCTCCACTTT.

The chain joins TRBV5-8 to TRBJ2-5, with D possibly being TRBD2 (6 bases). The CDR3 length is 14 residues. CDR1 and CDR2 (germline): SGHTS, YDEGEE. Between the trimmed V and J ends, which lost 8 bases and 1 base, there was a span of 15 bases. CDR3 loop: CASGRGWSQETQYF. CDR3 nucleotides: TGTGCCAGTGGGCGGGGATGGTCCCAAGAGACCCAGTACTTC.

V is TRBV29-1 and J is TRBJ2-1, with 7 bases matching TRBD1. CDR3 length equals 13 residues. CDR1 and CDR2 (germline): SQVTM, ANQGSEA. The V segment lost 3 bases and the J segment 7 bases; nucleotides outside the gene matches: 6. The CDR3 DNA reads TGCAGCGTTGATCAGGCAGGGGGAAATGAGCAGTTCTTC. Translated: CSVDQAGGNEQFF.

This clonotype was found a few times. The V call is TRBV5-1, the J call TRBJ1-1; D not certain. Germline CDR1 and CDR2: SGHRS and YFSETQ. CDR3 length: 14 residues. Trimming shortened V by 3 bases and J by 1 base, and 10 bases separated the two germline ends. In nucleotides, the CDR3 is TGCGCCAGCAGCTCATTGGTTACGAACACTGAAGCTTTCTTT. This sequence encodes CASSSLVTNTEAFF.

V and J are TRBV2 and TRBJ1-3; D not certain. CDR1 and CDR2 (germline): SNHLY, FYNNEI. Trimming left V 2 bases short and J 2 bases short, with 10 bases between. The CDR3 loop spans 15 amino acids. The CDR3 DNA reads as TGTGCCAGCAGTGAATGGGCAGACGCTGGAAACACCATATATTTT. Residues: CASSEWADAGNTIYF.

The chain recombines TRBV12-3 or TRBV12-4 with TRBJ2-5; D remains ambiguous. The CDR3 runs to 13 residues. V shed 5 bases and J shed 6 bases, with 13 bases lying between them. CDR3 protein: CASSKVVVKTQYF. In DNA, the CDR3 is TGTGCCAGCAGTAAGGTAGTCGTGAAGACCCAGTACTTC.

This CDR3 reads CASTKPGASKNQPQHF. DNA of the CDR3: TGTGCCAGTACCAAACCGGGGGCCAGCAAGAATCAGCCCCAGCATTTT. The chain employs TRBV19 and TRBJ1-5, with D tentatively TRBD1 (6 bases). V lost 7 bases and J lost 4, with 20 bases in between. The germline CDR1 and CDR2 sequences are LNHDA and SQIVND (reference sequence). CDR3 length: 16 residues. The whole variable domain, remainder taken from reference TRBV19 and TRBJ1-5, is DGGITQSPKYLFRKEGQNVTLSCEQNLNHDAMYWYRQDPGQGLRLIYYSQIVNDFQKGDIAEGYSVSREKKESFPLTVTSAQKNPTAFYLCASTKPGASKNQPQHFGDGTRLSIL.

The rearrangement joins TRBV19 to TRBJ1-5; 7 nucleotides align to TRBD1. V shed 3 bases, J shed 1 base, and the junction held 12 bases outside the gene matches. The CDR3 spans 18 residues. Germline V lookup: CDR1 LNHDA, CDR2 SQIVND (reference sequence). The chain's CDR3 is CASSISMDRLRSNQPQHF. CDR3 bases: TGTGCCAGTAGTATTTCGATGGACAGGCTAAGGAGCAATCAGCCCCAGCATTTT.

This chain uses TRBV9 with TRBJ2-1; 12 nucleotides line up with TRBD2. The CDR3 covers 15 residues. V shed 0 bases, J shed 9 bases, and the junction held 4 bases outside the gene matches. The germline V gene has CDR1 SGDLS and CDR2 YYNGEE. The DNA for the CDR3 is TGTGCCAGCAGCGTAGGACTAGCGGGGGAAAGTGAGCAGTTCTTC. Translating it yields CASSVGLAGESEQFF. The entire variable domain, with the rest obtained from reference TRBV9 and TRBJ2-1, is as follows: DSGVTQTPKHLITATGQRVTLRCSPRSGDLSVYWYQQSLDQGLQFLIQYYNGEERAKGNILERFSAQQFPDLHSELNLSSLELGDSALYFCASSVGLAGESEQFFGPGTRLTVL.

CDR3 amino acids: CASSLVGPGDTQYF. The CDR3 coding sequence is TGTGCCAGCAGCTTGGTAGGTCCGGGAGATACGCAGTATTTT. The chain is built from TRBV5-4 and TRBJ2-3; D gene unclear. With 0 bases removed from V and 5 bases from J, the gap between germline ends came to 10 bases. The germline CDR1 and CDR2 sequences are SGHNT and YYREEE (reference sequence). The CDR3 runs 14 residues. Looking up the rest from reference TRBV5-4 and TRBJ2-3 gives the full variable domain: ETGVTQSPTHLIKTRGQQVTLRCSSQSGHNTVSWYQQALGQGPQFIFQYYREEENGRGNFPPRFSGLQFPNYSSELNVNALELDDSALYLCASSLVGPGDTQYFGPGTRLTVL.

The chain recombines TRBV30 with TRBJ1-3; D unresolved. Trimming cost V 2 bases and J 8 bases, with 13 bases left between them. Germline V gene sequence: CDR1 GTSNPN, CDR2 SVGIG (reference sequence). The CDR3 has 13 amino acids. The CDR3, as DNA: TGTGCCTGGAGTAAAAAGGCTCCGGACACCATATATTTT. This codes for CAWSKKAPDTIYF.

This clonotype turned up a few times. The V and J genes are TRBV28 and TRBJ1-6; the D is unclear. The V end lost 7 bases, the J end lost 11 bases, and 12 bases lay between the germline ends. Germline CDR1 is MDHEN and CDR2 is SYDVKM. The CDR3 has 12 residues. CDR3 nucleotides: TGTGCCAGCACCATCCCGGGGACACCCCTCCACTTT. This encodes CASTIPGTPLHF.

This clonotype came up a few times. The V gene is TRBV6-5, the J gene TRBJ1-1; D gene unclear. CDR1 and CDR2 (germline): MNHEY, SVGAGI. The V gene lost 3 bases and the J gene lost 10 bases, with 12 bases spanning the gap. CDR3 length equals 12 residues. CDR3 coding DNA: TGTGCCAGCAGTTATGAAGGGTATCTAGCTTTCTTT. This translates into CASSYEGYLAFF.

V gene TRBV27 combines with J gene TRBJ1-2, with TRBD1 identical over 7 bases. The germline V gene has CDR1 MNHEY and CDR2 SMNVEV (reference sequence). J was trimmed by 2 bases and V by 5 bases; bases with no gene match: 20. The length of the CDR3 is 19 residues. The CDR3 nucleotides read TGTGCCAGCAGTACCCAGGTACCCCCACCCGGGACAGCAAACTATGGCTACACCTTC. Its translation is CASSTQVPPPGTANYGYTF.

In this sample, this clonotype turned up a few times. The rearrangement uses TRBV6-1 and TRBJ1-5, with 12 nucleotides matching TRBD1. V was clipped by 6 bases and J by 5 bases; unmatched bases: 2. The CDR3 length is 14 residues. Germline V gene lookup returns CDR1 MNHNS and CDR2 SASEGT. The CDR3 region has the DNA TGTGCCAGCAGGGGGACAGGGGGCGATCAGCCCCAGCATTTT. Encoded protein: CASRGTGGDQPQHF.

The chain employs TRBV6-5 and TRBJ2-5; possibly TRBD2 for D (6 bases). Trimming cost V 3 bases and J 8 bases, with 13 bases left between them. The CDR3 sequence is 13 residues long. Germline V lookup: CDR1 MNHEY, CDR2 SVGAGI. The CDR3, as DNA: TGTGCCAGCAGTTATAGCCAGGGAGGAACCCAGTACTTC. Translated, it gives CASSYSQGGTQYF.

The V gene is TRBV5-5, the J gene TRBJ2-1; TRBD2 is a possible D gene (7 bases). The length of the CDR3 is 13 residues. Germline V gives CDR1 SGHKS, CDR2 YYEKEE (reference sequence). The V gene lost 4 bases and the J gene lost 12 bases, with 17 bases spanning the gap. DNA of the CDR3: TGTGCCAGCAGCCACCCGGGGGGCGCAGGGCAGTTCTTC. Translation: CASSHPGGAGQFF. Filled out from reference TRBV5-5 and TRBJ2-1, the complete variable domain reads DAGVTQSPTHLIKTRGQQVTLRCSPISGHKSVSWYQQVLGQGPQFIFQYYEKEERGRGNFPDRFSARQFPNYSSELNVNALLLGDSALYLCASSHPGGAGQFFGPGTRLTVL.

This chain joins TRBV6-1 and TRBJ2-5; no definite D call. The CDR3 is made up of 15 amino acids. V was shortened by 3 bases and J by 0 bases, with 11 bases between the two germline ends. Germline assignment: CDR1 MNHNS and CDR2 SASEGT. This chain's CDR3 is CASSDLTAYQETQYF. The CDR3 bases are TGTGCCAGCAGTGATTTAACAGCCTACCAAGAGACCCAGTACTTC.

The chain is built from TRBV2 and TRBJ2-5, with D tentatively TRBD1 (5 bases). V dropped 0 bases and J dropped 5 bases, with 13 bases sitting between them. The CDR3 contains 15 residues. In germline, CDR1 is SNHLY, CDR2 FYNNEI. The CDR3 bases are TGTGCCAGCAGTGAAGCGCAGGGAATTAGGGAGACCCAGTACTTC. It is translated as CASSEAQGIRETQYF.

This clonotype was picked up a small number of times. The chain recombines TRBV6-2 or TRBV6-3 with TRBJ2-5, with D tentatively TRBD1 (5 bases). V was trimmed by 0 bases and J by 4 bases, leaving 24 bases between them. This CDR3 spans 19 amino acids. Germline lookup yields CDR1 MNHEY and CDR2 SVGEGT. Here the CDR3 DNA reads TGTGCCAGCAGTTACTCGACGTCGGGCGGTGCCCAGGGCCGAGAGACCCAGTACTTC. It encodes CASSYSTSGGAQGRETQYF.

This clonotype was seen more than once but under ten times. The chain recombines TRBV5-1 with TRBJ1-5; 7 bases match TRBD1. Germline values: CDR1 SGHRS, CDR2 YFSETQ. The CDR3 spans 14 residues. J was trimmed by 5 bases and V by 5 bases; bases with no gene match: 7. This CDR3 reads CASSRTGSDQPQHF. The CDR3 nucleotides read TGCGCCAGCAGTCGGACAGGATCAGATCAGCCCCAGCATTTT.

This clonotype showed up just once. The V gene is TRBV10-1, the J gene TRBJ2-3; D is unclear. V lost 3 bases to trimming and J lost 6 bases, with 13 bases between them. This CDR3 has 14 residues. Per germline, CDR1 WNHNN and CDR2 SYGVQD (reference sequence). DNA of the CDR3: TGCGCCAGCAGTGACAGTTTGAAAGGGGATACGCAGTATTTT. It encodes CASSDSLKGDTQYF.

This clonotype appeared a few times. This chain connects TRBV7-2 to TRBJ1-6; D is unresolved. V gave up 4 bases and J gave up 10 bases, with 14 bases separating them. CDR1 and CDR2 (germline): SGHTA, FQGNSA. CDR3 length: 14 residues. The CDR3 loop reads CASSYDGLRSPLHF. Here the CDR3 DNA reads TGTGCCAGCAGCTACGACGGACTGCGGTCACCCCTCCACTTT.

V and J are TRBV7-2 and TRBJ2-7; D gene ambiguous. This CDR3 region has 12 residues. Germline lookup yields CDR1 SGHTA and CDR2 FQGNSA. The ends were cut back, 2 bases at V and 0 bases at J, with 2 bases in the middle. This CDR3 reads CASSLFSYEQYF. In DNA, the CDR3 is TGTGCCAGCAGCTTATTCTCCTACGAGCAGTACTTC.